The 28 T cell receptor beta chains given below trace back to one sample, sequenced in a study of PD-1 blockade in mismatch repair-deficient tumors. TCRdb keeps only in-frame clones here, not all; method: immunoSEQ multiplex PCR. The sample yields some 40,000 clones, roughly 88% seen once. Source: PBMCs, taken 38 weeks after starting pembrolizumab. Source of these receptors: an adult with mismatch repair-deficient cancer.

This rearrangement joins TRBV7-9 to TRBJ2-2; tentative D call: TRBD2 (5 bases). Germline CDR1 is SEHNR and CDR2 is FQNEAQ (reference sequence). Trimming took off 5 bases at V and 4 bases at J, with 14 bases between the two ends. CDR3 size: 15 residues. The CDR3, as DNA: TGTGCCAGCAGCGGATTAGGGAGAATCACCGGGGAGCTGTTTTTT. Translation gives CASSGLGRITGELFF.

The V gene is TRBV27, the J gene TRBJ2-1; possible D gene TRBD2, 5 bases. The CDR3 length is 16 residues. Trimming removed 6 bases from V and 0 bases from J, with 15 bases in between. Germline loops: CDR1 MNHEY, CDR2 SMNVEV (reference sequence). CDR3 sequence reads: CASSRSGYSSYNEQFF. In nucleotides, the CDR3 is TGTGCCAGCAGCCGCAGCGGATACAGCTCCTACAATGAGCAGTTCTTC.

This rearrangement joins TRBV27 to TRBJ2-5; 10 bases map to TRBD2. J gave up 2 bases and V 2 bases, and 5 bases lay outside the gene matches. Germline V gene sequence: CDR1 MNHEY, CDR2 SMNVEV (reference sequence). The CDR3 runs 16 residues. DNA of the CDR3: TGTGCCAGCAGTTTAAGGCTAGCGGGAGCACAAGAGACCCAGTACTTC. The encoded protein is CASSLRLAGAQETQYF.

V and J are TRBV11-1 and TRBJ2-7; possible D gene TRBD1, 5 bases. V shed 1 base and J shed 3 bases, with 19 bases lying between them. This CDR3 spans 17 amino acids. Per the germline V gene, CDR1 is SGHAT and CDR2 is FQDESV (reference sequence). The CDR3 DNA follows: TGTGCCAGCAGCTTAGGAATTTGGGGCTCCGACAGCTACGAGCAGTACTTC. Encoded protein: CASSLGIWGSDSYEQYF.

The chain links TRBV27 to TRBJ2-5, with 8 bases matching TRBD2. In germline, CDR1 is MNHEY, CDR2 SMNVEV (reference sequence). The CDR3 totals 14 residues. The J segment lost 5 bases and the V segment lost 5 bases, leaving 7 bases of the junction unmatched. The CDR3 coding sequence is TGTGCCAGCAGTCGGTACGGGAGGGCGGAGACCCAGTACTTC. This gives the protein CASSRYGRAETQYF.

This chain's CDR3 is CASSYGTGLNYGYTF. The CDR3 nucleotides are TGTGCCAGCAGTTACGGCACAGGGTTAAACTATGGCTACACCTTC. The chain uses TRBV6-6 and TRBJ1-2; D perhaps matches TRBD1 (6 bases). The CDR3 runs to 15 residues. Per germline, CDR1 MNHNY and CDR2 SVGAGI (reference sequence). The V gene lost 2 bases and the J gene lost 2 bases, with 12 bases spanning the gap.

The rearrangement uses TRBV2 and TRBJ1-2; TRBD1 aligns across 7 bases. There are 13 residues in the CDR3. With 7 bases clipped from V and 2 bases from J, the junction kept 4 bases outside the gene matches. CDR1 and CDR2 (germline): SNHLY, FYNNEI. The CDR3 bases are TGTGCCAGCATTCTGGGACAGAACTATGGCTACACCTTC. Amino acid sequence: CASILGQNYGYTF.

This clone has only one observation. The chain has TRBV27 and TRBJ1-2; 8 nucleotides match TRBD1. J gave up 4 bases and V 6 bases, and 7 bases lay outside the gene matches. The CDR3 has 14 amino acids. Germline CDR1 is MNHEY and CDR2 is SMNVEV (reference sequence). DNA for the CDR3: TGTGCCAGCAGAGGACAGGGTGAGGGCTATGGCTACACCTTC. Its translation: CASRGQGEGYGYTF.

V usage is TRBV10-3 and J usage is TRBJ2-7; 12 positions agree with TRBD2. With 6 bases clipped from V and 5 bases from J, the junction kept 5 bases outside the gene matches. Germline V gives CDR1 ENHRY, CDR2 SYGVKD. The CDR3 totals 14 residues. CDR3 sequence reads: CAIRGTSGLHEQYF. Written as DNA, the CDR3 is TGTGCCATCAGGGGGACTAGCGGGTTGCACGAGCAGTACTTC.

This chain links TRBV9 with TRBJ2-5, with 7 bases identical to TRBD2. Trimming took 3 bases from V and 5 from J; bases not matched to a gene: 10. The germline gives CDR1 SGDLS, CDR2 YYNGEE. CDR3 length: 15 amino acids. This chain's CDR3 is CASSEGTGGSETQYF. Here the CDR3 DNA reads TGTGCCAGCAGCGAAGGGACGGGGGGTAGCGAGACCCAGTACTTC.

V and J are TRBV4-1 and TRBJ2-7; D is possibly TRBD2 (5 bases). The CDR3 runs 15 residues. V was pared by 4 bases and J by 2 bases, with 15 bases between. Germline lookup yields CDR1 MGHRA and CDR2 YSYEKL. Here the CDR3 reads CASSPSRTAPYEQYF. The DNA of the CDR3 is TGCGCCAGCAGCCCGAGCCGGACTGCCCCCTACGAGCAGTACTTC.

The chain links TRBV6-5 to TRBJ2-1, with 8 bases fitting TRBD2. The V gene's germline CDR1 is MNHEY and CDR2 SVGAGI. Losses at the gene ends were 2 bases for V and 7 bases for J; bases not matched to a gene: 7. CDR3 length: 15 residues. Here the CDR3 reads CASSYGGSGNNEQFF. CDR3 sequence (DNA): TGTGCCAGCAGTTACGGGGGTAGCGGGAATAATGAGCAGTTCTTC.

The table lists this clone with a few counts. Within the sample, other DNA sequences also encode this same CDR3. The V call is TRBV25-1, the J call TRBJ2-7, with D hard to call. CDR3 size: 14 residues. CDR1 and CDR2 from the germline V gene are MGHDK and SYGVNS. The V end lost 4 bases, the J end lost 7 bases, and 17 bases lay between the germline ends. The CDR3 DNA is TGTGCCAGCAGTGTGAGTCGGTCCTTCGGGGAGCAGTACTTC. Translating gives CASSVSRSFGEQYF.

V is TRBV18 and J is TRBJ2-1; 8 nucleotides align to TRBD1. V was clipped by 1 base and J by 7 bases; unmatched bases: 9. Germline lookup yields CDR1 KGHSH and CDR2 LQKENI. This CDR3 has 16 residues. As DNA, the CDR3 is TGTGCCAGCTCACCACAGTCAGGGGGCGCAGGTAATGAGCAGTTCTTC. Protein: CASSPQSGGAGNEQFF.

The J gene is TRBJ1-3, the V gene TRBV28; unclear D gene. With 5 bases removed from V and 4 bases from J, the gap between germline ends came to 12 bases. Germline V gene data show CDR1 as MDHEN and CDR2 as SYDVKM. CDR3 length: 14 amino acids. The CDR3 is CASSLLRGGNTIYF. The CDR3 DNA reads TGTGCCAGCAGTCTCCTTCGGGGAGGAAACACCATATATTTT.

The CDR3 DNA reads TGTGCCAGCTCACCAACAGGGACAGGGGAAGCTTTCTTT. It yields the protein CASSPTGTGEAFF. J is TRBJ1-1 and V is TRBV18; 9 positions agree with TRBD1. Germline loops: CDR1 KGHSH, CDR2 LQKENI. Losses at the gene ends were 2 bases for V and 8 bases for J; bases not matched to a gene: 3. CDR3 size: 13 residues. The variable domain in full, with the rest retrieved from reference TRBV18 and TRBJ1-1, is NAGVMQNPRHLVRRRGQEARLRCSPMKGHSHVYWYRQLPEEGLKFMVYLQKENIIDESGMPKERFSAEFPKEGPSILRIQQVVRGDSAAYFCASSPTGTGEAFFGQGTRLTVV.

The chain has TRBV5-1 and TRBJ2-2; 10 bases align to TRBD1. Looked up from germline, CDR1 is SGHRS and CDR2 is YFSETQ. The CDR3 is 14 amino acids. With V trimmed by 5 bases and J by 6 bases, 4 bases remained unmatched. The CDR3 region is CASRSGTGAGELFF. The CDR3 region has the DNA TGCGCCAGCAGATCCGGGACAGGGGCCGGGGAGCTGTTTTTT.

This clone was counted once. This chain connects TRBV19 to TRBJ2-1; 13 bases fit TRBD2. Germline V gene lookup returns CDR1 LNHDA and CDR2 SQIVND (reference sequence). Trimming cost V 6 bases and J 0 bases; bases outside gene matches: 11. The CDR3 consists of 19 residues. CDR3 region: CASSWTSGSLVPSYNEQFF. Here the CDR3 DNA reads TGTGCCAGTAGCTGGACTAGCGGGAGCCTCGTCCCCTCCTACAATGAGCAGTTCTTC.

The rearrangement joins TRBV9 to TRBJ2-3; 9 positions agree with TRBD1. Germline CDR1 SGDLS, CDR2 YYNGEE. The J segment lost 4 bases and the V segment lost 3 bases, leaving 6 bases of the junction unmatched. This CDR3 spans 15 amino acids. DNA for the CDR3: TGTGCCAGCAGCGCCGGACAGGGGCCCCCAGATACGCAGTATTTT. It encodes CASSAGQGPPDTQYF.

The rearrangement uses TRBV5-1 and TRBJ2-5; D gene ambiguous. Trimming removed 0 bases from V and 4 bases from J, with 10 bases in between. The V gene's germline CDR1 is SGHRS and CDR2 YFSETQ. The CDR3 is made up of 14 amino acids. CDR3 protein: CASSLDSNPETQYF. In DNA form, the CDR3 reads TGCGCCAGCAGCTTGGATAGTAACCCAGAGACCCAGTACTTC.

J is TRBJ1-1 and V is TRBV5-4; 7 bases are a match to TRBD1. This CDR3 region has 16 residues. Trimming took 0 bases from V and 1 from J; bases not matched to a gene: 6. Looked up from germline, CDR1 is SGHNT and CDR2 is YYREEE (reference sequence). The CDR3 bases are TGTGCCAGCAGCTTGGGACAGGGTGGGGGGAACACTGAAGCTTTCTTT. It specifies CASSLGQGGGNTEAFF.

The gene calls are TRBV2 and TRBJ1-4, with 9 bases fitting TRBD1. The CDR3 has 14 residues. Germline V gene sequence: CDR1 SNHLY, CDR2 FYNNEI. V lost 5 bases to trimming and J lost 5 bases; unmatched junction nucleotides: 3. Here the CDR3 reads CASSRQGGNEKLFF. CDR3 coding DNA: TGTGCCAGCAGTCGACAGGGGGGAAATGAAAAACTGTTTTTT.

The chain is built from TRBV5-1 and TRBJ2-7; D may be TRBD2 (5 bases). V was clipped by 4 bases and J by 2 bases, with 13 bases between them. Germline V gene data show CDR1 as SGHRS and CDR2 as YFSETQ. This CDR3 region has 14 residues. The CDR3 region has the DNA TGCGCCAGCAGCCCCTCGGCGGGTACCTACGAGCAGTACTTC. It specifies CASSPSAGTYEQYF.

The chain combines TRBV30 with TRBJ1-4, with 9 positions matching TRBD1. With V trimmed by 6 bases and J by 7 bases, 6 bases remained unmatched. Germline V gives CDR1 GTSNPN, CDR2 SVGIG (reference sequence). CDR3 size: 13 residues. The CDR3 DNA reads as TGTGCCTGTAACAGGGGGCGCGGTGAAAAACTGTTTTTT. It translates to CACNRGRGEKLFF.

This chain links TRBV27 with TRBJ2-7, with 10 positions matching TRBD1. The CDR3 consists of 14 residues. The junction had 4 bases not matched to a gene; V was cut back by 6 bases and J by 2 bases. Germline V lookup: CDR1 MNHEY, CDR2 SMNVEV (reference sequence). The CDR3 is CASRGTGEAYEQYF. The CDR3 DNA reads TGTGCCAGCAGGGGGACAGGGGAGGCCTACGAGCAGTACTTC.

The chain has TRBV2 and TRBJ1-5; tentative D call: TRBD1 (6 bases). The CDR3 contains 14 residues. With 5 bases removed from V and 3 bases from J, the gap between germline ends came to 11 bases. Germline V gives CDR1 SNHLY, CDR2 FYNNEI. The CDR3, as DNA: TGTGCCAGCAGTCCCGGACAGAACAATCAGCCCCAGCATTTT. It yields the protein CASSPGQNNQPQHF. The variable domain in full, with the rest retrieved from reference TRBV2 and TRBJ1-5, is EPEVTQTPSHQVTQMGQEVILRCVPISNHLYFYWYRQILGQKVEFLVSFYNNEISEKSEIFDDQFSVERPDGSNFTLKIRSTKLEDSAMYFCASSPGQNNQPQHFGDGTRLSIL.

V gene TRBV4-1 combines with J gene TRBJ1-2, with TRBD1 matching 8 bases. Per germline, CDR1 MGHRA and CDR2 YSYEKL. This CDR3 contains 16 residues. J was trimmed by 4 bases and V by 1 base; bases with no gene match: 8. The CDR3 sequence is CASSQARRDRRYGYTF. The DNA of the CDR3 is TGCGCCAGCAGCCAAGCTCGTCGGGACAGGCGCTATGGCTACACCTTC.

The rearrangement links TRBV2 to TRBJ1-2, with no clear D. The CDR3 totals 15 residues. V lost 1 base and J 1 base, leaving 10 bases between the germline ends. CDR1 is SNHLY and CDR2 is FYNNEI in the germline V gene. CDR3 amino acids: CASSEVWAFNYGYTF. For the CDR3, the DNA is TGTGCCAGCAGTGAAGTGTGGGCCTTTAACTATGGCTACACCTTC.